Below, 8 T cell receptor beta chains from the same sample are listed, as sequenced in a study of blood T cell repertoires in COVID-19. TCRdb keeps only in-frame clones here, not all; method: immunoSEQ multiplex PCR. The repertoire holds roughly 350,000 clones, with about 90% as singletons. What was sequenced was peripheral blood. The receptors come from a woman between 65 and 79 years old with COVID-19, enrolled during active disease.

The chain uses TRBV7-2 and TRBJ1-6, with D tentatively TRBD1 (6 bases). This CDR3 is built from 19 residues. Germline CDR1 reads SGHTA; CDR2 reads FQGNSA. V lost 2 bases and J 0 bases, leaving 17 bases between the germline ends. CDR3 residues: CASSLKQGMGGSYNSPLHF. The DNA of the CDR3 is TGTGCCAGCAGCTTAAAACAGGGTATGGGCGGCTCCTATAATTCACCCCTCCACTTT.

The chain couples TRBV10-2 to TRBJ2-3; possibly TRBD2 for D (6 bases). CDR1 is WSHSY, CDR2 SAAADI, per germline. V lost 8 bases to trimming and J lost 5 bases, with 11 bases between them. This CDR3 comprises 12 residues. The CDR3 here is CASQAGGDTQYF. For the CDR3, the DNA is TGCGCCAGCCAAGCCGGGGGAGATACGCAGTATTTT.

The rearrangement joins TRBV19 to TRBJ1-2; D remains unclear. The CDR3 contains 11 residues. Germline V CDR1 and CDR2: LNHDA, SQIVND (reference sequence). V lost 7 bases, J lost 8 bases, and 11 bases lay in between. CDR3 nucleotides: TGTGCCAGTACCAACAGCGGAGGCTACACCTTC. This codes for CASTNSGGYTF.

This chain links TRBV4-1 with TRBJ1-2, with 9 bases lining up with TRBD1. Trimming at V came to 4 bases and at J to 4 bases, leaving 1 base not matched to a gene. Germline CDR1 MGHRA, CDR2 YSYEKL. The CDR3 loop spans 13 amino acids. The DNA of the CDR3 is TGCGCCAGCAGCCCGGGACAGGGCTATGGCTACACCTTC. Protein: CASSPGQGYGYTF.

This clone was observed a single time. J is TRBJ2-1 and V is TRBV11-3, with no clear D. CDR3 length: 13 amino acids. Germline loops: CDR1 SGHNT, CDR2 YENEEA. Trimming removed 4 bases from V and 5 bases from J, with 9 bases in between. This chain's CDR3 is CASSSLVNNEQFF. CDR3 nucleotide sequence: TGTGCCAGCAGCTCCCTAGTTAACAATGAGCAGTTCTTC.

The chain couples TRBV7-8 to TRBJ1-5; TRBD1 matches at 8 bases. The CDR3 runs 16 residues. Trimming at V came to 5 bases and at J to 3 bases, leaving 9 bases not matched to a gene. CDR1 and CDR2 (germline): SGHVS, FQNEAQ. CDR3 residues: CASSVGTGGSNQPQHF. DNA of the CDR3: TGTGCCAGCAGCGTTGGGACAGGAGGGTCCAATCAGCCCCAGCATTTT.

The CDR3 is CASSWDRDRQPQHF. The CDR3, as DNA: TGTGCCAGCAGCTGGGACAGGGACCGTCAGCCCCAGCATTTT. The chain is built from TRBV7-2 and TRBJ1-5, with TRBD1 identical over 9 bases. The CDR3 spans 14 residues. The trim removed 4 bases at V and 6 bases at J, leaving 4 bases unmatched. Germline-derived CDR1 and CDR2 are SGHTA and FQGNSA.

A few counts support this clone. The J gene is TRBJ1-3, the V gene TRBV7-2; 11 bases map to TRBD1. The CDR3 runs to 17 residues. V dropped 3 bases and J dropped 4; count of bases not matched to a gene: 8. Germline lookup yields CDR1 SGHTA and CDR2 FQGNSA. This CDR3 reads CASSFRTGTGGGNTIYF. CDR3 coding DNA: TGTGCCAGCAGCTTCAGGACCGGGACAGGGGGAGGAAACACCATATATTTT.